The 21 T cell receptor beta chains in this list originate from one sample, sequenced in a study of blood T cell repertoires in COVID-19. Repertoires were generated with immunoSEQ multiplex PCR, while TCRdb's copy carries only in-frame clones and drops some. The table records over 120,000 clones, roughly 87% of them present only once. The sequenced sample was peripheral blood. The receptors derive from a man in his 70s with acute or convalescent COVID-19.

The genes are TRBV19 and TRBJ1-5; D is unclear. The CDR3 runs 16 residues. Trimming took off 3 bases at V and 0 bases at J, with 12 bases between the two ends. Germline V lookup: CDR1 LNHDA, CDR2 SQIVND (reference sequence). CDR3 loop: CASSIATSYSNQPQHF. CDR3 nucleotides: TGTGCCAGTAGTATCGCCACTTCTTATAGCAATCAGCCCCAGCATTTT.

CDR3 nucleotides: TGTGCCAGCAGCTCGCCCCAACGGGGGAGCAATCAGCCCCAGCATTTT. This translates into CASSSPQRGSNQPQHF. The chain has TRBV7-2 and TRBJ1-5, with D perhaps matching TRBD1 (5 bases). From germline, CDR1 is SGHTA and CDR2 FQGNSA. This CDR3 spans 16 amino acids. V lost 4 bases, J lost 1 base, and 14 bases lay in between.

V and J are TRBV6-5 and TRBJ1-1; D remains ambiguous. V lost 3 bases and J 2 bases, leaving 7 bases between the germline ends. The CDR3 sequence is 13 residues long. CDR1 and CDR2 from the germline V gene are MNHEY and SVGAGI. The CDR3 is CASSYTGNTEAFF. The CDR3 nucleotides are TGTGCCAGCAGTTATACGGGAAACACTGAAGCTTTCTTT.

V usage is TRBV5-4 and J usage is TRBJ1-2; D call uncertain. Trimming removed 3 bases at V and 3 bases at J, with 12 bases between. The CDR3 loop spans 14 amino acids. The germline CDR1 and CDR2 sequences are SGHNT and YYREEE (reference sequence). CDR3 bases: TGTGCCAGCAGCTCGCCGTTAGTGGACTATGGCTACACCTTC. Amino acid sequence: CASSSPLVDYGYTF.

The chain uses TRBV5-1 and TRBJ2-1; D not certain. CDR1 and CDR2 from the germline V gene are SGHRS and YFSETQ. Trimming took off 0 bases at V and 4 bases at J, with 8 bases between the two ends. This CDR3 is built from 14 residues. The CDR3 reads CASSLDPLYNEQFF. The CDR3 DNA reads TGCGCCAGCAGCTTGGATCCGCTATACAATGAGCAGTTCTTC.

The chain combines TRBV11-2 with TRBJ1-6; no reliable D call. V was cut by 9 bases and J by 6 bases, with 12 bases left in between. The CDR3 has 13 amino acids. CDR1 is SGHAT and CDR2 is FQNNGV in the germline V gene. The CDR3, as DNA: TGTGCCAGTACGGGATTTCGTAATTCACCCCTCCACTTT. The encoded protein is CASTGFRNSPLHF.

The chain employs TRBV28 and TRBJ1-3, with 9 bases that match TRBD1. Germline V CDR1 and CDR2: MDHEN, SYDVKM. The CDR3 is 18 residues long. The ends lost 5 bases at V and 0 bases at J; junction bases unmatched: 11. The CDR3 DNA follows: TGTGCCAGCAGTCCTCTTTTGACAGGGGGTTTCTCTGGAAACACCATATATTTT. This sequence encodes CASSPLLTGGFSGNTIYF.

This clone occurred a few times. This chain connects TRBV7-2 to TRBJ2-2; a weak D match, TRBD1 (6 bases). The CDR3 covers 15 residues. Per germline, CDR1 SGHTA and CDR2 FQGNSA. The V end lost 5 bases, the J end lost 0 bases, and 10 bases lay between the germline ends. In DNA, the CDR3 is TGTGCCAGCAGCCAGGACAGCGCGAACACCGGGGAGCTGTTTTTT. Translated: CASSQDSANTGELFF.

The V and J genes are TRBV20-1 and TRBJ1-1, with TRBD1 matching over 8 bases. The CDR3 runs 11 residues. CDR1 is DFQATT and CDR2 is SNEGSKA in the germline V gene (reference sequence). The V segment lost 2 bases and the J segment 11 bases; nucleotides outside the gene matches: 4. CDR3 coding DNA: TGCAGTGCTAGACCAGGGGGCTGGGCTTTCTTT. This gives the protein CSARPGGWAFF.

The rearrangement links TRBV5-1 to TRBJ1-1; tentatively, D is TRBD1 (5 bases). The CDR3 loop spans 13 amino acids. The germline gives CDR1 SGHRS, CDR2 YFSETQ. Trimming stripped 2 bases from V and 5 bases from J, with 10 bases between. The CDR3 region is CASSFQGRTEAFF. The CDR3 DNA follows: TGCGCCAGCAGCTTCCAGGGAAGGACTGAAGCTTTCTTT.

The chain carries TRBV4-2 and TRBJ2-1; tentative D call: TRBD1 (5 bases). The CDR3 covers 13 residues. Per germline, CDR1 LGHNA and CDR2 YNFKEQ. The V end was cut by 2 bases, the J end by 7 bases, with 9 bases between. The CDR3 coding sequence is TGTGCCAGCAGCCAAAGGGGTGAGAATGAGCAGTTCTTC. Translating gives CASSQRGENEQFF.

The sample holds one count of this clone. The chain has TRBV5-6 and TRBJ1-2, with 9 bases that match TRBD1. This CDR3 is 16 amino acids long. Germline values: CDR1 SGHDT, CDR2 YYEEEE. After removal of 4 bases from V and 2 bases from J, the junction contained 9 bases not matched to a gene. The DNA of the CDR3 is TGTGCCAGCAGCGTTACCGGGACAGGGTTAAACTATGGCTACACCTTC. As protein: CASSVTGTGLNYGYTF.

The chain uses TRBV5-1 and TRBJ2-7; 8 bases agree with TRBD2. Germline CDR1 SGHRS, CDR2 YFSETQ. J was trimmed by 9 bases and V by 0 bases; bases with no gene match: 14. The CDR3 totals 16 residues. The CDR3 reads CASSLAGGDPRGRQYF. In DNA form, the CDR3 reads TGCGCCAGCAGCTTGGCGGGGGGGGACCCTCGGGGGCGGCAGTACTTC.

This rearrangement joins TRBV27 to TRBJ1-2, with 9 bases that match TRBD1. From germline, CDR1 is MNHEY and CDR2 SMNVEV (reference sequence). V gave up 0 bases and J gave up 0 bases; unmatched junction bases: 2. The CDR3 totals 16 residues. The CDR3 reads CASSLSRQGANYGYTF. CDR3 nucleotides: TGTGCCAGCAGTTTATCGAGACAGGGGGCTAACTATGGCTACACCTTC.

V usage is TRBV29-1 and J usage is TRBJ1-1, with 7 positions matching TRBD1. Per the germline V gene, CDR1 is SQVTM and CDR2 is ANQGSEA. There are 12 residues in the CDR3. The junction had 5 bases not matched to a gene; V was cut back by 7 bases and J by 3 bases. The CDR3 sequence: CSADRVDTEAFF. The CDR3, as DNA: TGCAGCGCTGACAGGGTCGACACTGAAGCTTTCTTT.

The V gene is TRBV5-1, the J gene TRBJ2-5, with a weak D call TRBD1 (5 bases). The germline V and J ends were trimmed by 2 bases and 4 bases, with 9 bases remaining between them. Per the germline V gene, CDR1 is SGHRS and CDR2 is YFSETQ. The CDR3 runs 13 residues. The CDR3 DNA reads as TGCGCCAGCAGCTTTCAGGGTCCAGAGACCCAGTACTTC. Translation gives CASSFQGPETQYF.

This chain uses TRBV28 with TRBJ1-2, with 11 positions matching TRBD1. Germline values: CDR1 MDHEN, CDR2 SYDVKM. V lost 5 bases to trimming and J lost 7 bases; unmatched junction nucleotides: 9. The CDR3 extends over 15 amino acids. The CDR3, as DNA: TGTGCCAGCAGTCTCCGGACAGGGGGCGACGCTGGCTACACCTTC. Protein sequence: CASSLRTGGDAGYTF.

The chain has TRBV19 and TRBJ2-2; 8 bases map to TRBD1. The germline gives CDR1 LNHDA, CDR2 SQIVND (reference sequence). The CDR3 totals 15 residues. Trimming cost V 4 bases and J 4 bases; bases outside gene matches: 5. The CDR3, as DNA: TGTGCCAGTAGTAGACAGGGGCCGGGCACCGGGGAGCTGTTTTTT. Amino acid sequence: CASSRQGPGTGELFF.

The chain has TRBV3-1 (or the pseudogene TRBV3-2) and TRBJ2-7; the match to TRBD1 covers 8 bases. CDR1 is LGHDT and CDR2 is YNNKEL in the germline V gene (reference sequence). The CDR3 is 17 amino acids. The J segment lost 1 base and the V segment lost 0 bases, leaving 8 bases of the junction unmatched. As DNA, the CDR3 is TGTGCCAGCAGCCAAGATTTCGCAGGGGGCCGTTCCTACGAGCAGTACTTC. Encoded protein: CASSQDFAGGRSYEQYF.

This chain connects TRBV28 to TRBJ2-7; 7 nucleotides match TRBD2. The CDR3 covers 13 residues. Germline-derived CDR1 and CDR2 are MDHEN and SYDVKM. V shed 6 bases, J shed 2 bases, and the junction held 4 bases outside the gene matches. In DNA form, the CDR3 reads TGTGCCAGCAGCCCCGGGACTACCTACGAGCAGTACTTC. Translation: CASSPGTTYEQYF.

In nucleotides, the CDR3 is TGCGCCAGCAGTGAGCGGCTAGCGGGAGTCGGTGAGCAGTTCTTC. It encodes CASSERLAGVGEQFF. V is TRBV10-1 and J is TRBJ2-1; 10 nucleotides agree with TRBD2. Germline lookup yields CDR1 WNHNN and CDR2 SYGVQD (reference sequence). The V gene end was trimmed by 2 bases and the J gene end by 9 bases; junction bases not matched to a gene: 7. CDR3 length: 15 residues.